Presented here are 26 T cell receptor beta chains from one specimen sequenced in a study of T cells after yellow fever vaccination. TCRdb recomputed calls from the 5' RACE reads with MiXCR, one row per CDR3 protein. The profile shows approximately 550,000 distinct CDR3 sequences, 13% of them singletons. The sequenced sample was PBMCs, obtained on the day of the yellow fever booster vaccination. These receptors were taken from a man aged 30 to 45 who received the YFV17D yellow fever vaccine.

V is TRBV29-1 and J is TRBJ2-2, with TRBD1 as a possible D gene (6 bases). The V gene's germline CDR1 is SQVTM and CDR2 ANQGSEA. The ends were cut back, 6 bases at V and 5 bases at J, with 16 bases in the middle. The CDR3 spans 14 residues. CDR3 sequence (DNA): TGCAGCGTCTCCGGGACACAGGGTACCGGGGAGCTGTTTTTT. Translated, it gives CSVSGTQGTGELFF.

This clonotype was observed a few times. V gene TRBV7-2 combines with J gene TRBJ1-3; 10 positions agree with TRBD1. Germline values: CDR1 SGHTA, CDR2 FQGNSA. There are 17 residues in the CDR3. The V segment lost 5 bases and the J segment 3 bases; nucleotides outside the gene matches: 10. CDR3 protein: CASSARQGASGGNTIYF. DNA for the CDR3: TGTGCCAGCAGCGCGAGACAGGGGGCATCGGGTGGAAACACCATATATTTT.

This clonotype has ten or more counts. V is TRBV25-1 and J is TRBJ2-7, with D possibly being TRBD2 (5 bases). The germline V gene encodes CDR1 MGHDK and CDR2 SYGVNS. The V and J ends lost 6 bases and 0 bases respectively, with 6 bases between them. The CDR3 runs 12 residues. In nucleotides, the CDR3 is TGTGCCAGCAGGAGCGGCTCCTACGAGCAGTACTTC. This codes for CASRSGSYEQYF.

This chain links TRBV18 with TRBJ1-2, with D perhaps TRBD1 (5 bases). Trimming took 3 bases from V and 8 from J, leaving 16 bases between them. The germline CDR1 and CDR2 sequences are KGHSH and LQKENI. The CDR3 is made up of 14 amino acids. The DNA of the CDR3 is TGTGCCAGCTCACCTGGGGACGGATCTCTAGGCTACACCTTC. Amino acid sequence: CASSPGDGSLGYTF. Supplemented by reference TRBV18 and TRBJ1-2, the full variable domain reads NAGVMQNPRHLVRRRGQEARLRCSPMKGHSHVYWYRQLPEEGLKFMVYLQKENIIDESGMPKERFSAEFPKEGPSILRIQQVVRGDSAAYFCASSPGDGSLGYTFGSGTRLTVV.

This clonotype was found a few times. The chain is built from TRBV29-1 and TRBJ2-7; D gene ambiguous. V dropped 4 bases and J dropped 2 bases, with 9 bases sitting between them. The germline CDR1 and CDR2 sequences are SQVTM and ANQGSEA. This CDR3 has 12 residues. DNA for the CDR3: TGCAGCGTTGTCTGGGAAACCTACGAGCAGTACTTC. Translated, it gives CSVVWETYEQYF.

The rearrangement uses TRBV12-3 or TRBV12-4 and TRBJ1-2; 7 bases match TRBD1. Trimming removed 5 bases from V and 9 bases from J; junction bases left unmatched: 6. The CDR3 is 12 amino acids. As DNA, the CDR3 is TGTGCCAGCAGTCCCAGACAGGGAAGCTACACCTTC. This encodes CASSPRQGSYTF.

V is TRBV20-1 and J is TRBJ2-1; D possibly uses TRBD1 or TRBD2 (5 bases each). CDR1 DFQATT and CDR2 SNEGSKA come from the germline V gene (reference sequence). Trimming left V 6 bases short and J 3 bases short, with 15 bases between. This CDR3 has 14 residues. In nucleotides, the CDR3 is TGCAGTGCGACTCCGGGACGAGACTACAATGAGCAGTTCTTC. Translation: CSATPGRDYNEQFF.

This clonotype was seen only a few times. The J gene is TRBJ2-2, the V gene TRBV3-1; D is undetermined. Germline lookup yields CDR1 LGHDT and CDR2 YNNKEL (reference sequence). Trimming stripped 0 bases from V and 6 bases from J, with 17 bases between. CDR3 length: 17 residues. The CDR3 loop reads CASSQDWQTPRAGELFF. For the CDR3, the DNA is TGTGCCAGCAGCCAAGATTGGCAGACTCCAAGGGCCGGGGAGCTGTTTTTT.

This chain links TRBV3-1 with TRBJ2-7, with D tentatively TRBD1 or TRBD2 (5 bases each). The CDR3 runs to 13 residues. Looked up from germline, CDR1 is LGHDT and CDR2 is YNNKEL (reference sequence). Deletions cut 8 bases from V and 2 bases from J, with 13 bases between. Written as DNA, the CDR3 is TGTGCCAGCGGATCGGGACCCACCTACGAGCAGTACTTC. Its translation: CASGSGPTYEQYF.

The chain employs TRBV20-1 and TRBJ2-1; no clear D gene. The germline CDR1 and CDR2 sequences are DFQATT and SNEGSKA (reference sequence). The V and J ends lost 5 bases and 3 bases respectively, with 14 bases between them. This CDR3 spans 14 amino acids. The CDR3 sequence: CSAPPVNFYNEQFF. The CDR3 DNA is TGCAGTGCTCCTCCCGTAAATTTCTACAATGAGCAGTTCTTC.

This clonotype appeared many times. At one of its ends the junction is not consistent with the germline gene, which may arise from a read error. J is TRBJ2-3 and V is TRBV20-1; D possibly corresponds to TRBD1 (6 bases). Germline V gene data show CDR1 as DFQATT and CDR2 as SNEGSKA (reference sequence). This CDR3 region has 12 residues. The CDR3 DNA reads as TGCAGTGCCGACGCCCGGACAGAGACGCAGTATTTT. It specifies CSADARTETQYF.

V usage is TRBV11-2 and J usage is TRBJ2-7; D unclear. Germline CDR1 is SGHAT and CDR2 is FQNNGV. Trimming took 0 bases from V and 4 from J, leaving 10 bases between them. The CDR3 spans 14 residues. As DNA, the CDR3 is TGTGCCAGCAGCTTAGATTCGACCAGATACGAGCAGTACTTC. It yields the protein CASSLDSTRYEQYF. The full variable domain, completed using reference TRBV11-2 and TRBJ2-7, is EAGVAQSPRYKIIEKRQSVAFWCNPISGHATLYWYQQILGQGPKLLIQFQNNGVVDDSQLPKDRFSAERLKGVDSTLKIQPAKLEDSAVYLCASSLDSTRYEQYFGPGTRLTVT.

This clonotype was counted between two and nine times. The chain is built from TRBV7-2 and TRBJ2-2; D possibly corresponds to TRBD2 (5 bases). This CDR3 has 16 amino acids. V was cut by 2 bases and J by 2 bases, with 12 bases left in between. The germline V gene encodes CDR1 SGHTA and CDR2 FQGNSA. CDR3 sequence reads: CASSLMGSQNTGELFF. In nucleotides, the CDR3 is TGTGCCAGCAGCTTAATGGGGAGTCAAAACACCGGGGAGCTGTTTTTT.

V usage is TRBV9 and J usage is TRBJ2-4; 7 bases agree with TRBD2. This CDR3 comprises 15 residues. Germline-derived CDR1 and CDR2 are SGDLS and YYNGEE. V dropped 0 bases and J dropped 9; count of bases not matched to a gene: 9. In DNA, the CDR3 is TGTGCCAGCAGCGTAGATCCTAGCGGCTCTAGCATTCAGTACTTC. It is translated as CASSVDPSGSSIQYF.

This clonotype was seen more than once but under ten times. The chain uses TRBV2 and TRBJ2-6, with 8 bases aligning to TRBD2. V dropped 10 bases and J dropped 0; count of bases not matched to a gene: 8. The CDR3 sequence is 16 residues long. Germline values: CDR1 SNHLY, CDR2 FYNNEI. The CDR3 DNA reads as TGTGCCAACCCGACTAGCGTAAGCTCTGGGGCCAACGTCCTGACTTTC. It encodes CANPTSVSSGANVLTF.

This clonotype was seen a handful of times. This chain uses TRBV28 with TRBJ2-7, with 7 positions matching TRBD2. The germline gives CDR1 MDHEN, CDR2 SYDVKM. Unmatched junction bases numbered 9, after V lost 2 bases and J lost 2 bases. There are 16 residues in the CDR3. The CDR3 sequence: CASSLDTGGGTYEQYF. CDR3 DNA: TGTGCCAGCAGTTTAGATACGGGAGGCGGGACCTACGAGCAGTACTTC.

This clonotype was detected only a few times. V and J are TRBV5-5 and TRBJ2-7, with 13 positions matching TRBD2. The CDR3 contains 16 residues. The J segment lost 6 bases and the V segment lost 0 bases, leaving 6 bases of the junction unmatched. The germline CDR1 and CDR2 sequences are SGHKS and YYEKEE (reference sequence). CDR3 in DNA: TGTGCCAGCAGCTTGGCCGGGACTAGCGGGATCACCGAGCAGTACTTC. As protein: CASSLAGTSGITEQYF.

The chain employs TRBV5-1 and TRBJ2-1; D may be TRBD2 (5 bases). The length of the CDR3 is 15 residues. The ends were cut back, 3 bases at V and 1 base at J, with 11 bases in the middle. Germline V gene sequence: CDR1 SGHRS, CDR2 YFSETQ. DNA of the CDR3: TGCGCCAGCAGCTGGAGGACTCAGTCCTACAATGAGCAGTTCTTC. This sequence encodes CASSWRTQSYNEQFF.

This chain uses TRBV10-3 with TRBJ2-7, with 7 bases identical to TRBD2. Germline V lookup: CDR1 ENHRY, CDR2 SYGVKD. V trimming: 3 bases; J trimming: 5 bases; junction bases outside the gene matches: 7. This CDR3 has 14 amino acids. The DNA of the CDR3 is TGTGCCATCAGTGATGGGGGGGGGACGAACGAGCAGTACTTC. Translated, it gives CAISDGGGTNEQYF.

This clonotype occurred a few times. The rearrangement joins TRBV11-2 to TRBJ2-7; 9 bases line up with TRBD2. J was trimmed by 5 bases and V by 4 bases; bases with no gene match: 9. CDR3 length: 15 amino acids. The germline CDR1 and CDR2 sequences are SGHAT and FQNNGV. The CDR3 protein is CASSYTGLAGDEQYF. Written as DNA, the CDR3 is TGTGCCAGCAGCTACACCGGGTTAGCGGGAGACGAGCAGTACTTC.

The chain links TRBV7-2 to TRBJ1-2; D ambiguous. Trimming left V 5 bases short and J 7 bases short, with 14 bases between. CDR1 and CDR2 from the germline V gene are SGHTA and FQGNSA. CDR3 length: 13 residues. The CDR3 here is CASSPGEGGGYTF. The CDR3 DNA sequence: TGTGCCAGCAGCCCAGGAGAGGGTGGTGGCTACACCTTC.

The J gene is TRBJ2-7, the V gene TRBV19, with 8 bases lining up with TRBD1. Germline loops: CDR1 LNHDA, CDR2 SQIVND (reference sequence). There are 15 residues in the CDR3. Trimming removed 5 bases from V and 2 bases from J; junction bases left unmatched: 8. In DNA form, the CDR3 reads TGTGCCAGTAGTCTTACGGGACAGGCGACCTACGAGCAGTACTTC. Residues: CASSLTGQATYEQYF. Combining the CDR3 with reference TRBV19 and TRBJ2-7 gives the whole variable domain DGGITQSPKYLFRKEGQNVTLSCEQNLNHDAMYWYRQDPGQGLRLIYYSQIVNDFQKGDIAEGYSVSREKKESFPLTVTSAQKNPTAFYLCASSLTGQATYEQYFGPGTRLTVT.

The table lists this clonotype with a few counts. This chain connects TRBV28 to TRBJ2-6; D is uncertain. Trimming stripped 8 bases from V and 2 bases from J, with 7 bases between. The CDR3 runs to 13 residues. Germline V gene lookup returns CDR1 MDHEN and CDR2 SYDVKM. Here the CDR3 DNA reads TGTGCCAGCCTTCCCCCTGGGGCCAACGTCCTGACTTTC. Translated: CASLPPGANVLTF.

The gene calls are TRBV29-1 and TRBJ2-3, with 7 bases that match TRBD2. The CDR3 is 14 residues long. V lost 7 bases to trimming and J lost 2 bases; unmatched junction nucleotides: 9. From germline, CDR1 is SQVTM and CDR2 ANQGSEA. The chain's CDR3 is CSARWGLSTDTQYF. The CDR3 nucleotides are TGCAGCGCCCGCTGGGGACTATCCACAGATACGCAGTATTTT.

The chain uses TRBV20-1 and TRBJ2-6; perhaps D is TRBD1 or TRBD2 (5 bases each). V shed 2 bases and J shed 2 bases, with 7 bases lying between them. The CDR3 sequence is 14 residues long. Germline V gene data show CDR1 as DFQATT and CDR2 as SNEGSKA (reference sequence). The CDR3 here is CSARSGPGANVLTF. CDR3 nucleotides: TGCAGTGCTAGATCGGGGCCTGGGGCCAACGTCCTGACTTTC.

This clonotype was detected only a few times. This sequence joins TRBV20-1 and TRBJ2-7, with 7 bases fitting TRBD2. Germline CDR1 is DFQATT and CDR2 is SNEGSKA (reference sequence). The CDR3 runs to 14 residues. This CDR3 reads CSVLSLDGRWEQYF. Written as DNA, the CDR3 is TGCAGCGTCCTCTCTCTAGACGGGAGGTGGGAGCAGTACTTC.